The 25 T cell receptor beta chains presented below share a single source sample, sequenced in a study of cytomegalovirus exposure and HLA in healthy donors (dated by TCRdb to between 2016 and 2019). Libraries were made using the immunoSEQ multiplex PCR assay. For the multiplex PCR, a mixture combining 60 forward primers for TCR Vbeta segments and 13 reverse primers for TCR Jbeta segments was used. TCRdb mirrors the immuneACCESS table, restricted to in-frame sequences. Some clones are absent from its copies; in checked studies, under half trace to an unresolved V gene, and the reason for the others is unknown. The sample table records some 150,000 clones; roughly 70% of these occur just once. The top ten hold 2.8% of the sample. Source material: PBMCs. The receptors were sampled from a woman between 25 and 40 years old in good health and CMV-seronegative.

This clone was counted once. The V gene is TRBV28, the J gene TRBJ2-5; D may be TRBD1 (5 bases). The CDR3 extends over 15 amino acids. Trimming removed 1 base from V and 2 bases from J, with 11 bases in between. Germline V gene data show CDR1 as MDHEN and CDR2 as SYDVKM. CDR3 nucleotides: TGTGCCAGCAGTTTATCCCCTGGGGCACAAGAGACCCAGTACTTC. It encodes CASSLSPGAQETQYF.

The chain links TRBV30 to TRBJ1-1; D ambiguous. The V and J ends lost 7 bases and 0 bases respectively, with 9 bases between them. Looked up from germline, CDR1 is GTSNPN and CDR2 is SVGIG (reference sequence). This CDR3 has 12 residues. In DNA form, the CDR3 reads TGTGCCTCACTGCGCGTGAACACTGAAGCTTTCTTT. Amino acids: CASLRVNTEAFF.

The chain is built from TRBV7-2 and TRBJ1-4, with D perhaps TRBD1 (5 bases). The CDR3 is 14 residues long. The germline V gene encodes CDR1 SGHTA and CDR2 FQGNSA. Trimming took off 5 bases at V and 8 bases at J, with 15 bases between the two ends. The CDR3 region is CASSPGGGTEKLFF. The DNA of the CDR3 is TGTGCCAGCAGCCCCGGGGGGGGTACAGAAAAACTGTTTTTT.

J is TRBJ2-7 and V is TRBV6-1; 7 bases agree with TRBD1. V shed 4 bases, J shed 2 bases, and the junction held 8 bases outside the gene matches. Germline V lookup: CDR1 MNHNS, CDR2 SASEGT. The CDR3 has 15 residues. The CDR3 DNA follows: TGTGCCAGCAGTGGCAGACAGGGCCAAACCTACGAGCAGTACTTC. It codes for CASSGRQGQTYEQYF.

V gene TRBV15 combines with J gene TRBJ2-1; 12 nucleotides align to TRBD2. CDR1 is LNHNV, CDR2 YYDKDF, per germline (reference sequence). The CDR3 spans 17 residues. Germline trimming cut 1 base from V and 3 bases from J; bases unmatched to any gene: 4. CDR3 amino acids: CATSRAGTSGFYNEQFF. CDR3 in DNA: TGTGCCACCAGCAGAGCGGGGACTAGCGGGTTCTACAATGAGCAGTTCTTC.

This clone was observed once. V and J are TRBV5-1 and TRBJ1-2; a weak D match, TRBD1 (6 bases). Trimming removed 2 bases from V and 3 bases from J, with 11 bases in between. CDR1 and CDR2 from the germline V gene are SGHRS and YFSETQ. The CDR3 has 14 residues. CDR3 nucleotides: TGCGCCAGCAGCTTAGCAGGGGCGGACTATGGCTACACCTTC. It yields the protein CASSLAGADYGYTF.

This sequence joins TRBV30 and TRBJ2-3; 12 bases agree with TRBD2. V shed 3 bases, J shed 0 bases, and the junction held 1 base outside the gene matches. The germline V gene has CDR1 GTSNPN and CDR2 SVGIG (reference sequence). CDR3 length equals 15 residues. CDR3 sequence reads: CAWSGLAGSTDTQYF. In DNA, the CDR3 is TGTGCCTGGAGCGGACTAGCGGGAAGCACAGATACGCAGTATTTT.

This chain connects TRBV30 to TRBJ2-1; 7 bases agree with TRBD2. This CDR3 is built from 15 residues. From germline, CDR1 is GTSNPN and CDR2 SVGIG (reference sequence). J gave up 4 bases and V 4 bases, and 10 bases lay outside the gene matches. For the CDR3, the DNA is TGTGCCTGGACTAGTCGCGGGAGTCTTTACAATGAGCAGTTCTTC. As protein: CAWTSRGSLYNEQFF.

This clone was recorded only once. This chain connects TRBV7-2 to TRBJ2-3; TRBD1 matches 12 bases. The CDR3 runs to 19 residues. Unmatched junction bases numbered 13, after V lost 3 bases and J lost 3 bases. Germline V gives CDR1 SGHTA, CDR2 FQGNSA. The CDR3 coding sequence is TGTGCCAGCAGCTTCCCGGGACAGGGGGCGACCCGCGCGACAGATACGCAGTATTTT. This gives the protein CASSFPGQGATRATDTQYF.

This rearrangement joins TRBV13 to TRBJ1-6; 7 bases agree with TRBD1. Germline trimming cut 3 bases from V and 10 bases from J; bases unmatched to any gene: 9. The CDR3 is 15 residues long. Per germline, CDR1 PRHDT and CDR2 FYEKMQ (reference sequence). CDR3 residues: CASSFEQGGRSPLHF. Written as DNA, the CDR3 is TGTGCCAGCAGCTTTGAGCAGGGGGGTCGGTCACCCCTCCACTTT.

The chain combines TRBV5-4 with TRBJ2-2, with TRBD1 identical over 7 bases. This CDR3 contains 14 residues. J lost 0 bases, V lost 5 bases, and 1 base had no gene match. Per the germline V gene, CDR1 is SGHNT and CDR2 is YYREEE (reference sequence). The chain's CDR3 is CASSDRANTGELFF. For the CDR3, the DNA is TGTGCCAGCAGTGACAGGGCGAACACCGGGGAGCTGTTTTTT.

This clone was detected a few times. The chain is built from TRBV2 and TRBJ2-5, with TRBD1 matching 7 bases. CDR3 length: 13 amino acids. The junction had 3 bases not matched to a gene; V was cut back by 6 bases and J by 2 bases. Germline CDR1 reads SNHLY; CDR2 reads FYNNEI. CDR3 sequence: CASRPGQQETQYF. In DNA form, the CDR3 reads TGTGCCAGCAGACCGGGACAGCAAGAGACCCAGTACTTC.

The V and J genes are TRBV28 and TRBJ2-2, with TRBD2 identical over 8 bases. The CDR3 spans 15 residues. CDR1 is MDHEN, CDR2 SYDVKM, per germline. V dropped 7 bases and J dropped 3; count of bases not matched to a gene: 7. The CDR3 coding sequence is TGTGCCAGCAACTCGGGGGGGAGGGACACCGGGGAGCTGTTTTTT. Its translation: CASNSGGRDTGELFF.

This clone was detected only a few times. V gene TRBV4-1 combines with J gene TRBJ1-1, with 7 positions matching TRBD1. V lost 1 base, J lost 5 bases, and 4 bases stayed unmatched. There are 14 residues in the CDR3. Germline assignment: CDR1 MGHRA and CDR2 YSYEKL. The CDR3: CASSQGRGPTEAFF. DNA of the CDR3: TGCGCCAGCAGCCAAGGAAGGGGGCCTACTGAAGCTTTCTTT.

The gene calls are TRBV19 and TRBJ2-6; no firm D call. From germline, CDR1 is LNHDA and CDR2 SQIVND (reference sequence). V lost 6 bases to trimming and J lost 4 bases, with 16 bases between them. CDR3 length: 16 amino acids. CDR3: CASSQVSPLGANVLTF. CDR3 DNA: TGTGCCAGTAGCCAGGTATCCCCGTTGGGGGCCAACGTCCTGACTTTC.

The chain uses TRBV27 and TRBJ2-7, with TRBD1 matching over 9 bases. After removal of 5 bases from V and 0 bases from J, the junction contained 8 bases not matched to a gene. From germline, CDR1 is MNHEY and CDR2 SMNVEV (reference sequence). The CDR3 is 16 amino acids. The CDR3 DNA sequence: TGTGCCAGCAGTCCAGGACAGGGGCGATCCTCCTACGAGCAGTACTTC. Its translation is CASSPGQGRSSYEQYF.

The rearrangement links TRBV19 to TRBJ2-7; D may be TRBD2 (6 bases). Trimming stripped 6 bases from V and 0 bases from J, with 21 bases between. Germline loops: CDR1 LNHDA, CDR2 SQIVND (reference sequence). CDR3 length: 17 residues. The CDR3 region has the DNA TGTGCCAGTAGCCCGACACTAGGAGGGCAAGTCTCCTACGAGCAGTACTTC. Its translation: CASSPTLGGQVSYEQYF.

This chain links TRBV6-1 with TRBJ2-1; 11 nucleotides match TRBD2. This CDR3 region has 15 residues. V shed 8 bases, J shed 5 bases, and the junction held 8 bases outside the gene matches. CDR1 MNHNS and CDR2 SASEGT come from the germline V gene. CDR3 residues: CASRKLAGEHNEQFF. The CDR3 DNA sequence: TGTGCCAGCCGGAAACTAGCGGGAGAGCACAATGAGCAGTTCTTC.

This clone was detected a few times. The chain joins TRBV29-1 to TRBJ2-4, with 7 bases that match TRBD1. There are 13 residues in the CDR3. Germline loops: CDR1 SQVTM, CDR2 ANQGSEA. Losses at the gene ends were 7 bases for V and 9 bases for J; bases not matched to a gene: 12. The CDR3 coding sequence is TGCAGCGGTATAGAGGGGGCGGGTAGCATTCAGTACTTC. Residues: CSGIEGAGSIQYF. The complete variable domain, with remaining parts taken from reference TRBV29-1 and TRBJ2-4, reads SAVISQKPSRDICQRGTSLTIQCQVDSQVTMMFWYRQQPGQSLTLIATANQGSEATYESGFVIDKFPISRPNLTFSTLTVSNMSPEDSSIYLCSGIEGAGSIQYFGAGTRLSVL.

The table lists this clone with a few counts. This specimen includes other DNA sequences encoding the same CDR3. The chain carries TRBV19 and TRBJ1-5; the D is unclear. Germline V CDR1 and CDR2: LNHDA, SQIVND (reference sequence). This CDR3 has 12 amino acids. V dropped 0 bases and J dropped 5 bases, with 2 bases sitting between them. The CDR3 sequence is CASSIDYQPQHF. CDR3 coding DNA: TGTGCCAGTAGTATAGACTATCAGCCCCAGCATTTT.

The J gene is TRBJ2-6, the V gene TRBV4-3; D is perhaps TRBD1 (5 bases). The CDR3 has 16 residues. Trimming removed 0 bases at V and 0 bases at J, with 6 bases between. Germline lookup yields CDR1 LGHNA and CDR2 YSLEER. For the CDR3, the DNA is TGCGCCAGCAGCCAAGATGACAGCTCTGGGGCCAACGTCCTGACTTTC. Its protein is CASSQDDSSGANVLTF.

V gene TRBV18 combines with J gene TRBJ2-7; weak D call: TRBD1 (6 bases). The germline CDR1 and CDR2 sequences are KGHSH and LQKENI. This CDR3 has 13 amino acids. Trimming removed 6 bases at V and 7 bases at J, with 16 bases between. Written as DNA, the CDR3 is TGTGCCAGCTCCCTAGAGGTACAGGGAGAGCAGTACTTC. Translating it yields CASSLEVQGEQYF.

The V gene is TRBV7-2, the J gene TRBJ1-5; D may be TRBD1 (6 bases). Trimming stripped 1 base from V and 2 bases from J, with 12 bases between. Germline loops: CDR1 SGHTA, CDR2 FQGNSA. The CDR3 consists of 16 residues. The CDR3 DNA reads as TGTGCCAGCAGCTTAGTAGGAAAGGGGGGCAATCAGCCCCAGCATTTT. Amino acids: CASSLVGKGGNQPQHF.

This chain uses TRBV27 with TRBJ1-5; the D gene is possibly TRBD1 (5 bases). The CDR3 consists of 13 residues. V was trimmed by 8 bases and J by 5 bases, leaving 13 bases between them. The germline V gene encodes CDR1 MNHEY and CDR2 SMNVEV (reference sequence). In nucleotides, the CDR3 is TGTGCCAGCGGGGTCAGGGTGGATCAGCCCCAGCATTTT. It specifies CASGVRVDQPQHF.

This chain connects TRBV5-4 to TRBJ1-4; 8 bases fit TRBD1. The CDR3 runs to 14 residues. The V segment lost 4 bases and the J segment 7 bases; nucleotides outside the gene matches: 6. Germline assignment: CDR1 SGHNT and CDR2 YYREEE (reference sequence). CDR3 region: CASSRQGYGEKLFF. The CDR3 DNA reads TGTGCCAGCAGCCGACAGGGGTACGGTGAAAAACTGTTTTTT.